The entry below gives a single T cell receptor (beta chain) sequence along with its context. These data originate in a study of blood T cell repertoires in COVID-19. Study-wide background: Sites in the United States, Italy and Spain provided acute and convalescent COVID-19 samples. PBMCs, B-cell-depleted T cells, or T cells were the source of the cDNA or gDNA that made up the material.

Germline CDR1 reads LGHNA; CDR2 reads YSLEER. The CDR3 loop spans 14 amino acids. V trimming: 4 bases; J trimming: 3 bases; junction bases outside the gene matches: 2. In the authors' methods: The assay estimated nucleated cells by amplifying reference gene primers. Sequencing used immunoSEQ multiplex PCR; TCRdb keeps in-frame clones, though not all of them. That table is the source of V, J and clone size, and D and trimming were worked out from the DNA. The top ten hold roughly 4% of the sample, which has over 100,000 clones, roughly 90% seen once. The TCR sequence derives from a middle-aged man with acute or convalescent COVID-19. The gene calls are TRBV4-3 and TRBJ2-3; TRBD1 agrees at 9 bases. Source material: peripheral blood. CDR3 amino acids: CASSRDRETDTQYF. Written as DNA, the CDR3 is TGCGCCAGCAGCCGGGACAGGGAAACAGATACGCAGTATTTT.